This T cell receptor (beta chain) comes out of a study of blood T cell repertoires in COVID-19. Assay used: immunoSEQ multiplex PCR; TCRdb lists only in-frame clones, some missing. Of roughly 210,000 clones listed, approximately 90% are singletons. The germline gives CDR1 SGHAT, CDR2 FQNNGV. The CDR3 has 15 residues. The V gene end was trimmed by 4 bases and the J gene end by 6 bases; junction bases not matched to a gene: 5. The sequence was collected from a man between 65 and 79 years old with acute or convalescent COVID-19. Input material: peripheral blood. The rearrangement links TRBV11-2 to TRBJ2-3, with 12 nucleotides matching TRBD2. In nucleotides, the CDR3 is TGTGCCAGCAGCTCCTCACTAGCGGGAGGTGATACGCAGTATTTT. Translated, it gives CASSSSLAGGDTQYF. Supplemented by reference TRBV11-2 and TRBJ2-3, the full variable domain reads EAGVAQSPRYKIIEKRQSVAFWCNPISGHATLYWYQQILGQGPKLLIQFQNNGVVDDSQLPKDRFSAERLKGVDSTLKIQPAKLEDSAVYLCASSSSLAGGDTQYFGPGTRLTVL.